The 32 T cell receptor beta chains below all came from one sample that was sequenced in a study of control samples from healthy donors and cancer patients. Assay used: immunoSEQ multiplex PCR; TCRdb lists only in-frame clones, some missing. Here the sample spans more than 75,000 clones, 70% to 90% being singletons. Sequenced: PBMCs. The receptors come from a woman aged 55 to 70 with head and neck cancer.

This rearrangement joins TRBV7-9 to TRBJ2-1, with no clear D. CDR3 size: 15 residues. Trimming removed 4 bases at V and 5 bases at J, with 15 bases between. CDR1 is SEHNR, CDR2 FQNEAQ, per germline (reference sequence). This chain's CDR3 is CASSSLRKNNNEQFF. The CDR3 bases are TGTGCCAGCAGCTCCCTTCGGAAGAATAACAATGAGCAGTTCTTC.

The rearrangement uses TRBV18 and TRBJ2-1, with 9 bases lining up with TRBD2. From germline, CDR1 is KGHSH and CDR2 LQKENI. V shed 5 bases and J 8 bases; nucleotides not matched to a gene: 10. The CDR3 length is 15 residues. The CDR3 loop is CASSYGSGSFDEQFF. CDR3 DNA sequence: TGTGCCAGCTCATACGGTAGCGGGAGTTTCGATGAGCAGTTCTTC.

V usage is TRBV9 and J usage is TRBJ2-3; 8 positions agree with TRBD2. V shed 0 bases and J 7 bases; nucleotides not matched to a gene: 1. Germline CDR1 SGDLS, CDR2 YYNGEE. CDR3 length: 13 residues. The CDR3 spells CASSVAGGNTQYF. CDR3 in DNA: TGTGCCAGCAGCGTAGCGGGGGGGAATACGCAGTATTTT.

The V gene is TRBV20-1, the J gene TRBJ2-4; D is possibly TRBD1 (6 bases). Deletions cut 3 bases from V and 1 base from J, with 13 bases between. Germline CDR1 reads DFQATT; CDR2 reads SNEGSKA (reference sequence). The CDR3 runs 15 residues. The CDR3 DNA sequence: TGCAGTGCTAGTCACAGGGCAGTGGCCAAAAACATTCAGTACTTC. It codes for CSASHRAVAKNIQYF.

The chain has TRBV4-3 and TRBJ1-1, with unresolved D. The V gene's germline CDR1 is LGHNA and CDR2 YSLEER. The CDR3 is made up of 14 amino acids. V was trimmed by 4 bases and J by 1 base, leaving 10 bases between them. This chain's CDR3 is CASSRGLSNTEAFF. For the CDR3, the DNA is TGCGCCAGCAGCCGAGGACTTTCGAACACTGAAGCTTTCTTT.

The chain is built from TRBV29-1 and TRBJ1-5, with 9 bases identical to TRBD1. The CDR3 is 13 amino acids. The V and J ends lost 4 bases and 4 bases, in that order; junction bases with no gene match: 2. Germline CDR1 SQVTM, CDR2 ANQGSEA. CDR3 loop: CSVGTGENQPQHF. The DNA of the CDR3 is TGCAGCGTTGGGACAGGGGAGAATCAGCCCCAGCATTTT.

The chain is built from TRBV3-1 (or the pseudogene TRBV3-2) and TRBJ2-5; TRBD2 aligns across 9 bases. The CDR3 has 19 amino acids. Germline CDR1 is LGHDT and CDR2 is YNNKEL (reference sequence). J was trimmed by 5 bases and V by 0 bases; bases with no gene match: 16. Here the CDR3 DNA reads TGTGCCAGCAGCCAAGATCCTTTCTGGGCGGGGGGGGCCCCCGAGACCCAGTACTTC. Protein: CASSQDPFWAGGAPETQYF.

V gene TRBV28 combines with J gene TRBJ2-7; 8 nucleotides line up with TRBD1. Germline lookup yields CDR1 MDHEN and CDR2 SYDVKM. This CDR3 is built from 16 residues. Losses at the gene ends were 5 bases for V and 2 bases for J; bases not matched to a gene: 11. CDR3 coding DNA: TGTGCCAGCAGTCACTACGACAGGGGTTTCCCCTACGAGCAGTACTTC. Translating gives CASSHYDRGFPYEQYF.

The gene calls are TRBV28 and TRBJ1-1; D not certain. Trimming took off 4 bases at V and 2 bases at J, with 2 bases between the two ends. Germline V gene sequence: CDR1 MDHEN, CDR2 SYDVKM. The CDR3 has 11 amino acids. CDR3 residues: CASSSNTEAFF. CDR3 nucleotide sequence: TGTGCCAGCAGTTCAAACACTGAAGCTTTCTTT.

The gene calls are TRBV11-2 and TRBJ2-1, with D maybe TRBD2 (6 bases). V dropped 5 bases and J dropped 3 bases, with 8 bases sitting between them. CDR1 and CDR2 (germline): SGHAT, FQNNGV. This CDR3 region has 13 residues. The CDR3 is CASSLGGYNEQFF. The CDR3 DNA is TGTGCCAGCAGCCTCGGGGGCTACAATGAGCAGTTCTTC.

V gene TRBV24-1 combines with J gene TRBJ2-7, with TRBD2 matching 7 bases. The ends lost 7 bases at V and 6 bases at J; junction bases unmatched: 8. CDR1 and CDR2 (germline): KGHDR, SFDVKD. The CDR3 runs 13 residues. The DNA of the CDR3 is TGTGCCACCAGCGCTGGGGGGGTCGCCGAGCAGTACTTC. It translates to CATSAGGVAEQYF.

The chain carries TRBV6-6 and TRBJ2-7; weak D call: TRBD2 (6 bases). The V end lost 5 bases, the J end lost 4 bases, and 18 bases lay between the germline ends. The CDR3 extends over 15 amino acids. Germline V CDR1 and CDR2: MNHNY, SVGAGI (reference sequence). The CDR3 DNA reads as TGTGCCAGCAGTCCCCGGGGGAATATAGTTTACGAGCAGTACTTC. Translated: CASSPRGNIVYEQYF.

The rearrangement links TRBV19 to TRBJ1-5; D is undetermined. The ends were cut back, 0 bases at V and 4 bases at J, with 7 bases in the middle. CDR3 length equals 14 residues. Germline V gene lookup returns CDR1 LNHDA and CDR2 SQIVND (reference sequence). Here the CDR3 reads CASSIDGPNQPQHF. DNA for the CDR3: TGTGCCAGTAGTATAGACGGCCCAAATCAGCCCCAGCATTTT.

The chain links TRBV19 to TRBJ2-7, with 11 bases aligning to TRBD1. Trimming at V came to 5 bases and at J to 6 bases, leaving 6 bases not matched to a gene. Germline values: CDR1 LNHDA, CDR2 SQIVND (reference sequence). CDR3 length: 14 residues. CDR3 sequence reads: CASSAGTGGFEQYF. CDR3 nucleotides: TGTGCCAGTAGTGCCGGGACAGGGGGGTTCGAGCAGTACTTC.

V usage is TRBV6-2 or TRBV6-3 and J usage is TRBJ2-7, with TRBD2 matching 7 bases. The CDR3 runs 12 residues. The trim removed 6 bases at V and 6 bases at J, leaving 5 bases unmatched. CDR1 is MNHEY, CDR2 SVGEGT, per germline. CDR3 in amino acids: CASSRGTIEQYF. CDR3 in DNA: TGTGCCAGCAGCCGCGGGACTATCGAGCAGTACTTC.

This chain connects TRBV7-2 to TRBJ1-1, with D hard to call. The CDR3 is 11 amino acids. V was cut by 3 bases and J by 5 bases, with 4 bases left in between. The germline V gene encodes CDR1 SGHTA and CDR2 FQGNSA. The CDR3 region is CASSFRTEAFF. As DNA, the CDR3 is TGTGCCAGCAGCTTTCGGACTGAAGCTTTCTTT.

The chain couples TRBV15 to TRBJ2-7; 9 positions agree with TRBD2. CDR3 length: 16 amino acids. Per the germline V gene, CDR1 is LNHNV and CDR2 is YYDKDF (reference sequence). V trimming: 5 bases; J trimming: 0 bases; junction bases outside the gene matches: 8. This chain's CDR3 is CATSAQGSGSSYEQYF. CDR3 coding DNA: TGTGCCACCAGCGCCCAGGGTAGCGGGAGCTCCTACGAGCAGTACTTC.

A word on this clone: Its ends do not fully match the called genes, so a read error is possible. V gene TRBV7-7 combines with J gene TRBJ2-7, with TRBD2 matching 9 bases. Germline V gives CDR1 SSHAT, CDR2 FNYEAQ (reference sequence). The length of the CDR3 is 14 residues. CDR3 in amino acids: CASSLTSGSYEQYF. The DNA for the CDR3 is TGTGCTAGCAGCTTGACTAGCGGCTCCTACGAGCAGTACTTC.

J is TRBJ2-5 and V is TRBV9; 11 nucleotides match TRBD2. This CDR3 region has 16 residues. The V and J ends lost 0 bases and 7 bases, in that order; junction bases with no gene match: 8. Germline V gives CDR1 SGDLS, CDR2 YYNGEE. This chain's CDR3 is CASSVDGGSGRGTQYF. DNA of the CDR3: TGTGCCAGCAGCGTAGATGGAGGTAGCGGGAGGGGGACCCAGTACTTC.

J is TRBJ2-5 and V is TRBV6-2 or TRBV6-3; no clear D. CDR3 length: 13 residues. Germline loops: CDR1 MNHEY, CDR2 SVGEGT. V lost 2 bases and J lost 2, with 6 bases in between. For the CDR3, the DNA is TGTGCCAGCAGTTACGTTCAGCAAGAGACCCAGTACTTC. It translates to CASSYVQQETQYF.

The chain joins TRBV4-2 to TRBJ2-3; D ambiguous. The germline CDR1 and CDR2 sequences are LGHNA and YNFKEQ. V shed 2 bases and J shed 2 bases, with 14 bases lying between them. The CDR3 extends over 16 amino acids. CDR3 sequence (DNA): TGTGCCAGCAGCCAAATAGGAACTCTTCTCACAGATACGCAGTATTTT. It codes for CASSQIGTLLTDTQYF.

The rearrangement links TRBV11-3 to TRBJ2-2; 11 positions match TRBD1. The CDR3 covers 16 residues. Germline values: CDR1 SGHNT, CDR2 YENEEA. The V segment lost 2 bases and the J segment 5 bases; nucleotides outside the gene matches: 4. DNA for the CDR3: TGTGCCAGCAGCTTACGGACAGGGGGCGGAACCGGGGAGCTGTTTTTT. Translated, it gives CASSLRTGGGTGELFF.

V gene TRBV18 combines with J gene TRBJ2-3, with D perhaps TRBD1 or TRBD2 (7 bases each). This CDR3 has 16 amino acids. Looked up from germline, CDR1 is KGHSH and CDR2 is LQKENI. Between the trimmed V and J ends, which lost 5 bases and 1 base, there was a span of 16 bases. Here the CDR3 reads CASSARDSGGTDTQYF. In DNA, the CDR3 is TGTGCCAGCTCAGCCCGGGACAGCGGGGGCACAGATACGCAGTATTTT. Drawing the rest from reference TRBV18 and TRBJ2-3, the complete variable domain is NAGVMQNPRHLVRRRGQEARLRCSPMKGHSHVYWYRQLPEEGLKFMVYLQKENIIDESGMPKERFSAEFPKEGPSILRIQQVVRGDSAAYFCASSARDSGGTDTQYFGPGTRLTVL.

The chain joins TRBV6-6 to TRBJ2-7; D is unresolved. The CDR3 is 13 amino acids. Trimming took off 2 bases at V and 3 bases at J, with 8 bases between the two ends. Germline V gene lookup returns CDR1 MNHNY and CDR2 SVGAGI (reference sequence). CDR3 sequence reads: CASSYGRNYEQYF. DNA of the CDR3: TGTGCCAGCAGTTACGGGCGGAACTACGAGCAGTACTTC.

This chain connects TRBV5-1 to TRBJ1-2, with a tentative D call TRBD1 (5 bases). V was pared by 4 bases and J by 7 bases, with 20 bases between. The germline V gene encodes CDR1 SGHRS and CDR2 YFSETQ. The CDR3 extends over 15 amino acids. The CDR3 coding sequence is TGCGCCAGCAGCCCCGGGGGTTCCATTCTAGCTGGCTACACCTTC. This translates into CASSPGGSILAGYTF.

The CDR3 loop is CASSLATTATNEKLFF. The CDR3 DNA follows: TGTGCCAGCAGCTTAGCGACGACAGCAACTAATGAAAAACTGTTTTTT. The chain joins TRBV11-1 to TRBJ1-4, with D perhaps matching TRBD1 (5 bases). This CDR3 has 16 amino acids. Trimming pared 0 bases from V and 0 bases from J, leaving 8 bases between. CDR1 is SGHAT and CDR2 is FQDESV in the germline V gene (reference sequence).

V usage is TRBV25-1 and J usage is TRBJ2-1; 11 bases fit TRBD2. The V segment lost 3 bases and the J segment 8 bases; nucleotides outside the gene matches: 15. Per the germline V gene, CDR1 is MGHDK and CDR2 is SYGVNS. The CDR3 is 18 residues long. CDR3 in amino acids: CASSEYTSGGPLWHEQFF. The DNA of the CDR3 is TGTGCCAGCAGTGAGTACACTAGCGGGGGCCCGTTGTGGCATGAGCAGTTCTTC.

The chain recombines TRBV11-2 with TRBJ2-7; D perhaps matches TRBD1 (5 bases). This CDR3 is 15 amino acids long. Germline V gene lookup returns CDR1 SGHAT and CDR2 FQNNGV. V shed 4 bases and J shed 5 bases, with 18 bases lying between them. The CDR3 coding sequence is TGTGCCAGCAGCTCAGGACATTTTTCTTCGGACGAGCAGTACTTC. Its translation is CASSSGHFSSDEQYF.

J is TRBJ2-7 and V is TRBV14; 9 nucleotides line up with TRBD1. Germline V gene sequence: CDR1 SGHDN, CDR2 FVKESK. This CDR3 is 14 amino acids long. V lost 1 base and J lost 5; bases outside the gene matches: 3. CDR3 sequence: CASSQGTGVDEQYF. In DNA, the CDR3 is TGTGCCAGCAGCCAAGGGACAGGGGTCGACGAGCAGTACTTC.

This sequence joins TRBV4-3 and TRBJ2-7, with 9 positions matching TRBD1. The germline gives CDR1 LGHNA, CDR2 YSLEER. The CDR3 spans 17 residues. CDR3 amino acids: CGGLRRGEDRGLGEQYF. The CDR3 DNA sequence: TGCGGGGGGTTACGGCGCGGGGAGGACAGGGGTCTGGGTGAGCAGTACTTC.

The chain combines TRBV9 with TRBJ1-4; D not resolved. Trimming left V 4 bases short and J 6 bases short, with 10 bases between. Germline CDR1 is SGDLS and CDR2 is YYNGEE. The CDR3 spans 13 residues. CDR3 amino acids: CASSTYRDEKLFF. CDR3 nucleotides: TGTGCCAGCAGCACTTACAGAGATGAAAAACTGTTTTTT.

CDR3: CASSLDLASGSSGELFF. In nucleotides, the CDR3 is TGTGCCAGCAGCTTAGATCTAGCTAGCGGGAGTTCCGGGGAGCTGTTTTTT. The chain couples TRBV11-2 to TRBJ2-2; 10 bases are a match to TRBD2. Germline trimming cut 0 bases from V and 6 bases from J; bases unmatched to any gene: 7. The CDR3 runs to 17 residues. The germline gives CDR1 SGHAT, CDR2 FQNNGV.